The 21 T cell receptor beta chains in this list originate from one sample, sequenced in a study of T cell repertoires in cytomegalovirus infection. These receptors' targets are unknown. TCRdb re-derived calls from the reads in MiXCR, one entry per CDR3 protein. The sample consists of under 130,000 distinct CDR3 sequences, roughly 39% of them appearing once. Sequenced here: CD8+ T cells from cultured PBMCs, sampled from culture after CMV antigen stimulation. These receptors were obtained from a human donor in good health (CMV status not recorded). Some clones in this sample may be carry-over from other donors' samples.

V usage is TRBV7-8 and J usage is TRBJ2-1; 13 bases fit TRBD2. V was pared by 1 base and J by 7 bases, with 4 bases of the junction left unmatched. The germline gives CDR1 SGHVS, CDR2 FQNEAQ. The CDR3 covers 16 residues. CDR3 nucleotides: TGTGCCAGCAGCTTAGGGTCGACTAGCGGGGGGAATGAGCAGTTCTTC. Translated: CASSLGSTSGGNEQFF.

The V gene is TRBV7-6, the J gene TRBJ2-7, with TRBD2 as a possible D gene (6 bases). V dropped 4 bases and J dropped 3 bases, with 7 bases sitting between them. Germline values: CDR1 SGHVS, CDR2 FNYEAQ. The CDR3 spans 12 residues. The DNA for the CDR3 is TGTGCCAGCAGCTCGGGGGACTACGAGCAGTACTTC. It translates to CASSSGDYEQYF.

This clonotype was detected once. The rearrangement joins TRBV24-1 to TRBJ2-1; possible D gene TRBD1, 5 bases. V shed 1 base and J shed 7 bases, with 16 bases lying between them. The V gene's germline CDR1 is KGHDR and CDR2 SFDVKD. The CDR3 is made up of 16 amino acids. The CDR3 loop reads CATSDLTAQGANEQFF. Written as DNA, the CDR3 is TGTGCCACCAGTGATTTAACCGCTCAGGGTGCTAATGAGCAGTTCTTC.

This clonotype was counted between two and nine times. The V gene is TRBV7-3, the J gene TRBJ1-1; D is undetermined. Trimming left V 5 bases short and J 5 bases short, with 9 bases between. Germline loops: CDR1 SGHTA, CDR2 FQGTGA. The CDR3 is 12 residues long. The CDR3 loop reads CASSAPGTEAFF. DNA of the CDR3: TGTGCCAGCAGCGCCCCGGGGACTGAAGCTTTCTTT.

J is TRBJ2-1 and V is TRBV7-2; a weak D match, TRBD1 (6 bases). This CDR3 region has 15 residues. V lost 1 base to trimming and J lost 4 bases, with 11 bases between them. The V gene's germline CDR1 is SGHTA and CDR2 FQGNSA. Written as DNA, the CDR3 is TGTGCCAGCAGCTTAGAGGGGGACCCTTACAATGAGCAGTTCTTC. This gives the protein CASSLEGDPYNEQFF. The whole variable domain, remainder taken from reference TRBV7-2 and TRBJ2-1, is GAGVSQSPSNKVTEKGKDVELRCDPISGHTALYWYRQSLGQGLEFLIYFQGNSAPDKSGLPSDRFSAERTGGSVSTLTIQRTQQEDSAVYLCASSLEGDPYNEQFFGPGTRLTVL.

The chain recombines TRBV12-3 or TRBV12-4 with TRBJ1-6; unclear D gene. Trimming removed 6 bases from V and 10 bases from J, with 19 bases in between. CDR3 size: 15 residues. DNA for the CDR3: TGTGCCAGCAGCTCTCTCTTCAACCGAGGGTCACCCCTCCACTTT. Translated, it gives CASSSLFNRGSPLHF.

The V and J genes are TRBV28 and TRBJ2-2, with TRBD1 identical over 8 bases. Germline trimming cut 7 bases from V and 7 bases from J; bases unmatched to any gene: 8. CDR1 MDHEN and CDR2 SYDVKM come from the germline V gene. The CDR3 covers 14 residues. CDR3 DNA sequence: TGTGCCAGCAAAGCAGGGGGCATTGACGGGGAGCTGTTTTTT. Its protein is CASKAGGIDGELFF.

This clonotype was observed a few times. V and J are TRBV5-6 and TRBJ2-7, with 8 bases aligning to TRBD1. The CDR3 is 14 residues long. The germline V gene has CDR1 SGHDT and CDR2 YYEEEE. J was trimmed by 2 bases and V by 6 bases; bases with no gene match: 7. CDR3 DNA: TGTGCCAGCACCCCCGGGACAGGACCCTACGAGCAGTACTTC. Its translation is CASTPGTGPYEQYF.

The genes are TRBV7-9 and TRBJ1-1; D is possibly TRBD1 (5 bases). From germline, CDR1 is SEHNR and CDR2 FQNEAQ (reference sequence). The CDR3 is made up of 13 amino acids. The V end lost 5 bases, the J end lost 0 bases, and 7 bases lay between the germline ends. Written as DNA, the CDR3 is TGTGCCAGCAGCACGGGACTGAACACTGAAGCTTTCTTT. This encodes CASSTGLNTEAFF.

The chain uses TRBV12-3 or TRBV12-4 and TRBJ1-5, with D hard to call. The germline V and J ends were trimmed by 7 bases and 7 bases, with 11 bases remaining between them. The CDR3 has 12 amino acids. The CDR3 protein is CASTLEGQPQHF. For the CDR3, the DNA is TGTGCCAGCACCTTGGAGGGCCAGCCCCAGCATTTT.

The CDR3 spells CASSLANPPPPDTQYF. DNA for the CDR3: TGTGCCAGCAGCTTAGCGAACCCCCCGCCCCCAGATACGCAGTATTTT. This chain uses TRBV7-9 with TRBJ2-3; unclear D gene. Germline-derived CDR1 and CDR2 are SEHNR and FQNEAQ (reference sequence). Trimming removed 0 bases at V and 4 bases at J, with 14 bases between. The CDR3 extends over 16 amino acids. The full variable domain, rest sourced from reference TRBV7-9 and TRBJ2-3, is DTGVSQNPRHKITKRGQNVTFRCDPISEHNRLYWYRQTLGQGPEFLTYFQNEAQLEKSRLLSDRFSAERPKGSFSTLEIQRTEQGDSAMYLCASSLANPPPPDTQYFGPGTRLTVL.

The CDR3 reads CASSSQGDEQFF. DNA of the CDR3: TGTGCCAGCAGCTCACAGGGCGATGAGCAGTTCTTC. V gene TRBV7-6 combines with J gene TRBJ2-1, with D possibly TRBD1 on 6 matching bases. The V gene lost 4 bases and the J gene lost 8 bases, with 9 bases spanning the gap. This CDR3 region has 12 residues. Germline CDR1 and CDR2: SGHVS and FNYEAQ.

The chain joins TRBV27 to TRBJ2-7; unclear D gene. The V and J ends lost 5 bases and 0 bases respectively, with 14 bases between them. The V gene's germline CDR1 is MNHEY and CDR2 SMNVEV (reference sequence). The CDR3 is 15 residues long. The CDR3 loop is CASSPYIQSSYEQYF. DNA of the CDR3: TGTGCCAGCAGTCCCTACATCCAGAGCTCCTACGAGCAGTACTTC.

DNA for the CDR3: TGTGCCAGCAGCCCCGAGGGGCGGGGAAGGGGCACAGATACGCAGTATTTT. Protein: CASSPEGRGRGTDTQYF. The gene calls are TRBV7-3 and TRBJ2-3; D possibly corresponds to TRBD2 (6 bases). Germline loops: CDR1 SGHTA, CDR2 FQGTGA. Trimming cost V 5 bases and J 1 base, with 19 bases left between them. This CDR3 region has 17 residues.

This sequence joins TRBV29-1 and TRBJ2-3, with D hard to call. In germline, CDR1 is SQVTM, CDR2 ANQGSEA. The CDR3 runs to 10 residues. Between the trimmed V and J ends, which lost 5 bases and 5 bases, there was a span of 5 bases. The DNA for the CDR3 is TGCAGCGTTCGGGTAGATACGCAGTATTTT. Translation: CSVRVDTQYF.

J is TRBJ1-1 and V is TRBV28; 9 bases align to TRBD1. V was clipped by 6 bases and J by 5 bases; unmatched bases: 7. Germline V gene sequence: CDR1 MDHEN, CDR2 SYDVKM. The CDR3 extends over 14 amino acids. The CDR3 spells CASSWETGGTEAFF. In nucleotides, the CDR3 is TGTGCCAGCAGCTGGGAGACAGGGGGAACTGAAGCTTTCTTT.

The chain is built from TRBV7-2 and TRBJ2-7; D might be TRBD1 (5 bases). The CDR3 is made up of 13 amino acids. V lost 4 bases and J 1 base, leaving 8 bases between the germline ends. From germline, CDR1 is SGHTA and CDR2 FQGNSA. The CDR3 DNA reads as TGTGCCAGCAGCTCACAGGATTCCTACGAGCAGTACTTC. It yields the protein CASSSQDSYEQYF.

This clonotype was counted many times. The gene calls are TRBV27 and TRBJ2-3; D is uncertain. Germline CDR1 reads MNHEY; CDR2 reads SMNVEV (reference sequence). The CDR3 spans 16 residues. V dropped 2 bases and J dropped 3 bases, with 15 bases sitting between them. The chain's CDR3 is CASSLPTTLGTDTQYF. CDR3 bases: TGTGCCAGCAGTTTACCCACGACCCTTGGTACAGATACGCAGTATTTT.

This clonotype was recorded at least ten times. The chain recombines TRBV5-4 with TRBJ2-1; 7 positions agree with TRBD2. The germline V gene has CDR1 SGHNT and CDR2 YYREEE (reference sequence). CDR3 length: 16 residues. With 0 bases clipped from V and 0 bases from J, the junction kept 3 bases outside the gene matches. CDR3 bases: TGTGCCAGCAGCTTGGTCGGGGGGAGCTCCTACAATGAGCAGTTCTTC. Its protein is CASSLVGGSSYNEQFF.

This clonotype was detected a few times. The chain recombines TRBV7-9 with TRBJ2-7, with D perhaps matching TRBD2 (6 bases). The CDR3 is made up of 14 amino acids. Germline CDR1 SEHNR, CDR2 FQNEAQ (reference sequence). With 4 bases removed from V and 2 bases from J, the gap between germline ends came to 12 bases. The CDR3 spells CASSSRWGAYEQYF. The CDR3, as DNA: TGTGCCAGCAGCTCCCGGTGGGGGGCCTACGAGCAGTACTTC. The full variable domain, in which reference TRBV7-9 and TRBJ2-7 provide the parts outside the CDR3, is DTGVSQNPRHKITKRGQNVTFRCDPISEHNRLYWYRQTLGQGPEFLTYFQNEAQLEKSRLLSDRFSAERPKGSFSTLEIQRTEQGDSAMYLCASSSRWGAYEQYFGPGTRLTVT.

This clonotype has only a few counts. V gene TRBV5-6 combines with J gene TRBJ2-2, with D unclear. Per the germline V gene, CDR1 is SGHDT and CDR2 is YYEEEE. The CDR3 runs 16 residues. V was shortened by 0 bases and J by 7 bases, with 16 bases between the two germline ends. The CDR3 DNA is TGTGCCAGCAGCTTGGAGGGTCCGGAGATCGGCGGGGAGCTGTTTTTT. As protein: CASSLEGPEIGGELFF.